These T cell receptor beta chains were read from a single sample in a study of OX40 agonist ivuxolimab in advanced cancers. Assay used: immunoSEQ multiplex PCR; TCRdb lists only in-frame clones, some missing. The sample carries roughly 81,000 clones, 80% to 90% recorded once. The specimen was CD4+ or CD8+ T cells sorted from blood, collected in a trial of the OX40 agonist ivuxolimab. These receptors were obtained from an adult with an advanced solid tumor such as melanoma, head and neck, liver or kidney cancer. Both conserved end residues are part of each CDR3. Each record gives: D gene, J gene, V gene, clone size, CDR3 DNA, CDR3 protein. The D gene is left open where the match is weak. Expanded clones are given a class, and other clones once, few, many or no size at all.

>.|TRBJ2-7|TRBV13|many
TGTGCCAGCAGATCGACAGGTCCCCCGTCCTTC
CASRSTGPPSF
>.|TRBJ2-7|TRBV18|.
TGTGCCAGCTCACTACGGAGCTCCTACGAGCAGTACTTC
CASSLRSSYEQYF
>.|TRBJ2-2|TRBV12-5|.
TGTGCTAGTGGCCAGGGTGTAAACACCGGGGAGCTGTTTTTT
CASGQGVNTGELFF
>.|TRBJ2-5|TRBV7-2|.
TGTGCCAGCAGCTTAGGTACAGCCCAAGAGACCCAGTACTTC
CASSLGTAQETQYF
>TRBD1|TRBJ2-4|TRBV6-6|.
TGTGCCAGCACGGGACAGGGGGCTTTCGGCATTCAGTACTTC
CASTGQGAFGIQYF
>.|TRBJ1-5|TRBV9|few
TGTGCCAGCAGCGCCGGTAATCAGCCCCAGCATTTT
CASSAGNQPQHF
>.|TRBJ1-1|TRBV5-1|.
TGCGCCAGCAGCTTGGCCGGGGGGGTTAACACTGAAGCTTTCTTT
CASSLAGGVNTEAFF
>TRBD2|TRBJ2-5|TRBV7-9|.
TGTGCCAGCAGCTTAGCGGGGAGGGGCCCGGGCCAGGAGACCCAGTACTTC
CASSLAGRGPGQETQYF
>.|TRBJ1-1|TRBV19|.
TGTGCCAGTAGTATAGGGGCGGGCGGCACTGAAGCTTTCTTT
CASSIGAGGTEAFF
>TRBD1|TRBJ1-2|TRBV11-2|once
TGTGCCAGCAGCTTAGCAGCGGGACAGGGTCACGTCTATGGCTACACCTTC
CASSLAAGQGHVYGYTF
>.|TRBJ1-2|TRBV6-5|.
TGTGCCAGCAGCCCCCAGACAGTGGCAGGCTATGGCTACACCTTC
CASSPQTVAGYGYTF
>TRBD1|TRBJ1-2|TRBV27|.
TGTGCCAGCCATTCCCCGACAGGGGGCCATGGCTACACCTTC
CASHSPTGGHGYTF
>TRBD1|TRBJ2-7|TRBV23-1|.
TGCGCCAGCAGTCAATCGGGGACAGTAGAATTCTACGAGCAGTACTTC
CASSQSGTVEFYEQYF
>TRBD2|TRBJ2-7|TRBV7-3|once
TGTGCCAGCAGCTCGGGACTACATTACGAGCAGTACTTC
CASSSGLHYEQYF
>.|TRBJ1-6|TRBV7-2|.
TGTGCCAGCAGCCCTCGTGAGGCACGGGGTAATTCACCCCTCCACTTT
CASSPREARGNSPLHF
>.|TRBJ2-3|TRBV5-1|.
TGCGCCAGCAGCTTGAGTGGACTAAGCACAGATACGCAGTATTTT
CASSLSGLSTDTQYF
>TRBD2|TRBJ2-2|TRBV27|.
TGTGCCAGCAGTCGGACTAGCGGGATTCCTGTAAACACCGGGGAGCTGTTTTTT
CASSRTSGIPVNTGELFF
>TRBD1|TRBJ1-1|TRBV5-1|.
TGCGCCAGCAGCGGCGAACAGGGGACCTTCCAGAACACTGAAGCTTTCTTT
CASSGEQGTFQNTEAFF
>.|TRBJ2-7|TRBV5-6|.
TGTGCCAGCAGCTTTGATGGTCAGGGTTCCTCCTACGAGCAGTACTTC
CASSFDGQGSSYEQYF
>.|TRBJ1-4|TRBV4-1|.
TGCGCCAGCAGCCACACCCGGGAAAGGGGAGAAAAACTGTTTTTT
CASSHTRERGEKLFF
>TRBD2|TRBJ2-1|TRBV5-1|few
TGCGCCAGCAGACCTACAGCGGGGGCATCCTACAATGAGCAGTTCTTC
CASRPTAGASYNEQFF
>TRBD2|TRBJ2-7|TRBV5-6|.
TGTGCCAGCAGCGGAACTAGCGGGAGAGGGAACGAGCAGTACTTC
CASSGTSGRGNEQYF
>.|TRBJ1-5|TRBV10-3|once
TGTGCCATTGCGACCCAGGAGCATCAGCCCCAGCATTTT
CAIATQEHQPQHF
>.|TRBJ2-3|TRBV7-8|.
TGTGCCAGCAGCTTACTGGGTCCGGATACGCAGTATTTT
CASSLLGPDTQYF
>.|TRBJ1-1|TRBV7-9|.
TGTGCCAGCAGCTTAGACCCCAGTGGGCACCGAATGAACACTGAAGCTTTCTTT
CASSLDPSGHRMNTEAFF
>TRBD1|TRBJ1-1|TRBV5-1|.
TGCGCCAGCAGCTCCCTGGGACAGGGGGGCACTGAAGCTTTCTTT
CASSSLGQGGTEAFF
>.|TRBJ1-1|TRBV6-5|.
TGTGCCAGCAGTTACTCGAAGGGTGAAGCTTTCTTT
CASSYSKGEAFF
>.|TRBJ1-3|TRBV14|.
TGTGCCAGCAGCCGGGCCATAGGAAACACCATATATTTT
CASSRAIGNTIYF
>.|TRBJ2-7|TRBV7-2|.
TGTGCCAGCGGGAGCACAGCCCACTACGAGCAGTACTTC
CASGSTAHYEQYF
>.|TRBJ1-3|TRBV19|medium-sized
TGTGCCAGTCAACCCTGGGCGGGCAGTCAAGCGCCGGGAAACACCATATATTTT
CASQPWAGSQAPGNTIYF
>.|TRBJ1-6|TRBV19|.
TGTGCCAGTACCCCGGGTGGCAGATCCTATAATTCACCCCTCCACTTT
CASTPGGRSYNSPLHF
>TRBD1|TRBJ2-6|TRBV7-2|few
TGTGCCAGCATGAACGTACAGGGGGCTGGGGCCAACGTCCTGACTTTC
CASMNVQGAGANVLTF
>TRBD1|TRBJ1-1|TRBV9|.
TGTGCCAGCAGCGTAGGAGGAGTTGGACAGGGAGAAGCTTTCTTT
CASSVGGVGQGEAFF
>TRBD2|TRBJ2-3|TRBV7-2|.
TGTGCCAGCAGCTACGGACTAGCGGGGGGTGGGGGTACGCAGTATTTT
CASSYGLAGGGGTQYF
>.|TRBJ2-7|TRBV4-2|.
TGTGCCACCCAGGGGTCGGGGAGACACGAGCAGTACTTC
CATQGSGRHEQYF
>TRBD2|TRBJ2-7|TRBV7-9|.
TGTGCCAGCAGCTTAGCACGGGCAGCGGGGGACCCCTACGAGCAGTACTTC
CASSLARAAGDPYEQYF
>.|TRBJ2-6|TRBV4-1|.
TGCGCCAGCAGCCTAGGGCAGGGGAATGGGGCCAACGTCCTGACTTTC
CASSLGQGNGANVLTF
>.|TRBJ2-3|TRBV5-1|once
TGCGCCAGCAGCCCACAGGGTAGGAGCACAGATACGCAGTATTTT
CASSPQGRSTDTQYF
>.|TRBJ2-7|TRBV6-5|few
TGTGCCAGCAGTTACCAACCCGGGGTTGTTTACGAGCAGTACTTC
CASSYQPGVVYEQYF
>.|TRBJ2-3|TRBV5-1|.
TGCGCCAGCAGTAGGGACGAGCTAGTTATGGATACGCAGTATTTT
CASSRDELVMDTQYF
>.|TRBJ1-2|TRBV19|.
TGTGCCAGTTACGGCAGGGCCGACTATGGCTACACCTTC
CASYGRADYGYTF
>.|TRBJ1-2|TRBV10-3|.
TGTGCCATCAGGCCCCCAATTATAGGCTACACCTTC
CAIRPPIIGYTF
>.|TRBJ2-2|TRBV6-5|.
TGTGCCAGCAGCCGGAGGGGCGGGGAGCTGTTTTTT
CASSRRGGELFF
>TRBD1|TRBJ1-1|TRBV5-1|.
TGCGCCAGCGGCGGGGACAGCTTTCACACTGAAGCTTTCTTT
CASGGDSFHTEAFF
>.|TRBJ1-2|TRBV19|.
TGTGCCAGTACTGGCACCTTGAACTATGGCTACACCTTC
CASTGTLNYGYTF
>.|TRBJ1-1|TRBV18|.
TGTGCCAGCTCCCAGGGACGACAGAACACTGAAGCTTTCTTT
CASSQGRQNTEAFF
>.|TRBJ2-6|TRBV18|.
TGTGCCAGCTCACCAATGAGGGGAATCTGGGCCAACGTCCTGACTTTC
CASSPMRGIWANVLTF
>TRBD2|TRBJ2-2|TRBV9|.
TGTGCCAGCAGTGCAGCGGGGGGGAACACCGGGGAGCTGTTTTTT
CASSAAGGNTGELFF
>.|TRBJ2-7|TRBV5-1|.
TGCGCCAGCAGCTCAGACCCCCAATCACGGGAGCAGTACTTC
CASSSDPQSREQYF
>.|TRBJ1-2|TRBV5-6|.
TGTGCCAGCAGCTTGGCCCCTGGAGTCGGGCAGGGGTATGGCTACACCTTC
CASSLAPGVGQGYGYTF
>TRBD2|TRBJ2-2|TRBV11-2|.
TGTGCCAGCAGCTTAGTGGGACTAGCGGGAGTGTCGACCGGGGAGCTGTTTTTT
CASSLVGLAGVSTGELFF
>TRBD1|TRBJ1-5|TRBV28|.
TGTGCCAGCAGTTCCCCGGGACAGGGAGTACGTCCTAGCAATCAGCCCCAGCATTTT
CASSSPGQGVRPSNQPQHF
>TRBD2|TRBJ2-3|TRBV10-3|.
TGTGCCATCAGTGGAAAGCGGGGGGGCCTAGATACGCAGTATTTT
CAISGKRGGLDTQYF
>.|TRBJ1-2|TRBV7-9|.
TGTGCCAGCAGCATCACGGGGCGCGGGCCTAACTATGGCTACACCTTC
CASSITGRGPNYGYTF
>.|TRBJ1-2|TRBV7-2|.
TGTGCCAGCAGCTTACCTCGCGCTTATGGCTACACCTTC
CASSLPRAYGYTF
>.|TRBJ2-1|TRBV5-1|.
TGCGCCAGCAGCTTGTCCGGACCCGGGTATGAGCAGTTCTTC
CASSLSGPGYEQFF
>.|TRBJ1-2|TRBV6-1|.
TGTGCCAGCAGTGAATTCAATGGCCCCCTGGGTGGCTACACCTTC
CASSEFNGPLGGYTF